This entry is about one T cell receptor (beta chain). Germline lookup yields CDR1 SGHTA and CDR2 FQGTGA. This CDR3 is 13 amino acids long. Trimming took off 2 bases at V and 4 bases at J, with 8 bases between the two ends. Method: immunoSEQ multiplex PCR; TCRdb's copy keeps in-frame clones and lacks some. The sample has 150,000 or so clones; roughly 78% are singletons. This entry belongs to a study of blood T cell repertoires in COVID-19. Study-wide context: Spain, Italy and the United States supplied samples that represented acute and convalescent COVID-19.

The Seattle site enrolled patients during active infection and followed them longitudinally. The specimen sequenced was peripheral blood. The chain carries TRBV7-3 and TRBJ1-1; D gene unclear. The TCR comes from a woman in her sixties with COVID-19, enrolled during active disease. DNA for the CDR3: TGTGCCAGCAGCTTAGGCCAGATCACTGAAGCTTTCTTT. Its protein is CASSLGQITEAFF.